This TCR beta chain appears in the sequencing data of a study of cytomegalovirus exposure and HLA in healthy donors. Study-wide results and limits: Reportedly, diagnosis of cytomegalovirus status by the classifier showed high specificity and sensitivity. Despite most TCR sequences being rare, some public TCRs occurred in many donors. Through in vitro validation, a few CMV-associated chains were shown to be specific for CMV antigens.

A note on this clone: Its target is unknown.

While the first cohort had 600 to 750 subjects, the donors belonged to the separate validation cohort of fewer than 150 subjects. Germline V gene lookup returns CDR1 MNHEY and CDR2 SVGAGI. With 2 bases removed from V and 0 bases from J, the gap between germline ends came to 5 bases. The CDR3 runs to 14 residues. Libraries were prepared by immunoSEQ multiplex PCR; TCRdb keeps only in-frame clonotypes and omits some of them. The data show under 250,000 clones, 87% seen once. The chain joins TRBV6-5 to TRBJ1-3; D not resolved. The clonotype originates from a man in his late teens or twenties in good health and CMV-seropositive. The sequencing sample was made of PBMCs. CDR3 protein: CASSYGVSGNTIYF. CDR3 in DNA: TGTGCCAGCAGTTACGGGGTCTCTGGAAACACCATATATTTT.